Listed here are 12 T cell receptor beta chains from one sample, sequenced in a study of blood T cells in healthy people across ages. A second PCR of roughly 7 to 11 cycles used a sample-barcoded 5' primer and a J-beta primer mix. One entry per CDR3 protein results from TCRdb running MiXCR on the 5' RACE reads. The table lists about 1.8 million distinct CDR3 sequences, around half of them singletons. The source material was blood. The receptors stem from a woman in her thirties or forties in good health.

V and J are TRBV4-3 and TRBJ1-2, with D possibly matching TRBD1 (6 bases). The CDR3 totals 17 residues. Trimming pared 1 base from V and 6 bases from J, leaving 21 bases between. Germline V CDR1 and CDR2: LGHNA, YSLEER. CDR3 nucleotide sequence: TGCGCCAGCAGCCAAGGACTTCTCGAAGGGGGGGCGAATGGCTACACCTTC. Translating gives CASSQGLLEGGANGYTF.

Concerning this clonotype: A much more abundant neighbour one base away suggests this may be a read error. The J gene is TRBJ1-2, the V gene TRBV11-2, with D unclear. The CDR3 runs to 13 residues. Germline-derived CDR1 and CDR2 are SGHAT and FQNNGV. V was cut by 3 bases and J by 2 bases, with 7 bases left in between. The CDR3 sequence is CASSFQENYGYTF. The CDR3 nucleotides read TGTGCCAGCAGCTTTCAGGAGAACTATGGCTACACCTTC. The complete variable domain, with remaining parts taken from reference TRBV11-2 and TRBJ1-2, reads EAGVAQSPRYKIIEKRQSVAFWCNPISGHATLYWYQQILGQGPKLLIQFQNNGVVDDSQLPKDRFSAERLKGVDSTLKIQPAKLEDSAVYLCASSFQENYGYTFGSGTRLTVV.

The chain employs TRBV14 and TRBJ2-1, with no clear D. The CDR3 is 13 amino acids. The germline V and J ends were trimmed by 1 base and 6 bases, with 7 bases remaining between them. Per the germline V gene, CDR1 is SGHDN and CDR2 is FVKESK. CDR3 in amino acids: CASSQAFCNEQFF. CDR3 nucleotide sequence: TGTGCCAGCAGCCAAGCCTTTTGCAATGAGCAGTTCTTC.

V usage is TRBV9 and J usage is TRBJ2-1; D remains unclear. There are 15 residues in the CDR3. Germline CDR1 and CDR2: SGDLS and YYNGEE. The V and J ends lost 0 bases and 10 bases respectively, with 17 bases between them. The DNA of the CDR3 is TGTGCCAGCAGCGTAGCATCCTTAGGTCCTTGGGAGCAGTTCTTC. Protein sequence: CASSVASLGPWEQFF.

The rearrangement joins TRBV5-1 to TRBJ2-6, with 11 bases fitting TRBD1. From germline, CDR1 is SGHRS and CDR2 YFSETQ. This CDR3 is built from 18 residues. V dropped 0 bases and J dropped 2; count of bases not matched to a gene: 4. CDR3 region: CASSLAGQGATGANVLTF. The DNA for the CDR3 is TGCGCCAGCAGCTTGGCAGGACAGGGGGCCACTGGGGCCAACGTCCTGACTTTC.

This chain connects TRBV20-1 to TRBJ2-1, with a weak D call TRBD2 (6 bases). The CDR3 is 18 amino acids. Trimming stripped 0 bases from V and 8 bases from J, with 26 bases between. In germline, CDR1 is DFQATT, CDR2 SNEGSKA (reference sequence). The chain's CDR3 is CSARERPGLPRFNDEQFF. The CDR3 bases are TGCAGTGCTAGAGAGCGCCCGGGACTTCCTCGATTCAATGATGAGCAGTTCTTC.

The chain combines TRBV5-8 with TRBJ2-3; 8 bases are a match to TRBD1. The germline V gene has CDR1 SGHTS and CDR2 YDEGEE. V dropped 0 bases and J dropped 1; count of bases not matched to a gene: 7. The CDR3 runs 17 residues. For the CDR3, the DNA is TGTGCCAGCAGCTTGGGACAGGGGTCTTTAGGCACAGATACGCAGTATTTT. Amino acids: CASSLGQGSLGTDTQYF.

The chain is built from TRBV5-1 and TRBJ2-1; maybe TRBD1 (6 bases). V was shortened by 4 bases and J by 9 bases, with 17 bases between the two germline ends. This CDR3 spans 14 amino acids. Germline values: CDR1 SGHRS, CDR2 YFSETQ. CDR3 coding DNA: TGCGCCAGCAGCGGGTCGTCCACAGGGACTGAGCAGTTCTTC. It codes for CASSGSSTGTEQFF.

The V and J genes are TRBV20-1 and TRBJ2-5; 14 bases map to TRBD2. The CDR3 totals 15 residues. Germline V gene data show CDR1 as DFQATT and CDR2 as SNEGSKA (reference sequence). The V segment lost 6 bases and the J segment 11 bases; nucleotides outside the gene matches: 14. The CDR3 loop is CSASGLAGGVDEQYF. The CDR3 DNA reads as TGCAGTGCCTCCGGACTAGCGGGGGGTGTGGATGAGCAGTACTTC.

This clonotype has just a few counts. The chain has TRBV12-3 or TRBV12-4 and TRBJ1-2; TRBD1 agrees at 7 bases. Trimming took 6 bases from V and 2 from J; bases not matched to a gene: 12. This CDR3 has 16 residues. The CDR3 nucleotides read TGTGCCAGCAGAAAAACCGGGACAGCTGACAACTATGGCTACACCTTC. Translation: CASRKTGTADNYGYTF.

This sequence joins TRBV4-2 and TRBJ2-2, with 8 bases aligning to TRBD1. This CDR3 comprises 17 residues. V lost 3 bases to trimming and J lost 4 bases; unmatched junction nucleotides: 10. CDR1 and CDR2 from the germline V gene are LGHNA and YNFKEQ. The CDR3: CASSHPQDRVGTGELFF. The CDR3 DNA is TGTGCCAGCAGCCACCCACAGGACAGGGTTGGCACCGGGGAGCTGTTTTTT.

In regard to this clonotype: Compared with germline, one end of the junction differs, possibly owing to a read error. The CDR3 DNA follows: TGTGCCATCGAAGGGGCCGGTGACAATGTGCAGTTCTTC. Translation gives CAIEGAGDNVQFF. J is TRBJ2-1 and V is TRBV10-3; possible D gene TRBD1, 5 bases. CDR3 size: 13 residues. Germline V CDR1 and CDR2: ENHRY, SYGVKD.